The rows below give T cell receptor beta chains drawn from one sample of a study of blood T cell repertoires in COVID-19. The method was immunoSEQ multiplex PCR; TCRdb's version includes in-frame clones alone and lacks a portion of them. The table lists about 46,000 clones, roughly 80% of them singletons. Sequenced input: peripheral blood. The receptor set was obtained from a man aged 60 to 69 with active COVID-19. The CDR3 runs from the conserved cysteine through the conserved F or W. The D gene is left open where the match is weak. The size entry is marked missing in some rows and otherwise reads once, few, many or a size class.

cdr3_aa: CASRGRQGARGYGYTF; cdr3_nt: TGTGCCAGCAGGGGTCGTCAGGGGGCGCGGGGCTATGGCTACACCTTC; v_call: TRBV27; clone_size: -; j_call: TRBJ1-2; d_call: TRBD1
cdr3_aa: CASSSDWSSGANVLTF; cdr3_nt: TGTGCCAGCAGCTCCGACTGGAGCTCTGGGGCCAACGTCCTGACTTTC; v_call: TRBV11-2; clone_size: -; j_call: TRBJ2-6; d_call: -
cdr3_aa: CASSVGPGFTEAFF; cdr3_nt: TGTGCCAGCAGCGTGGGTCCGGGATTCACTGAAGCTTTCTTT; v_call: TRBV9; clone_size: -; j_call: TRBJ1-1; d_call: -
cdr3_aa: CASSLFSGDYEQYF; cdr3_nt: TGTGCCAGCAGTTTATTTTCAGGGGACTACGAGCAGTACTTC; v_call: TRBV28; clone_size: -; j_call: TRBJ2-7; d_call: -
cdr3_aa: CASSPGLAGPGGETQYF; cdr3_nt: TGTGCCAGCTCACCGGGACTAGCGGGACCTGGGGGAGAGACCCAGTACTTC; v_call: TRBV18; clone_size: -; j_call: TRBJ2-5; d_call: TRBD2
cdr3_aa: CASSVWGRGAPQSGELFF; cdr3_nt: TGTGCCAGCAGCGTTTGGGGGAGGGGGGCCCCTCAAAGTGGGGAGCTGTTTTTT; v_call: TRBV7-2; clone_size: -; j_call: TRBJ2-2; d_call: -
cdr3_aa: CASSVSSYTGELFF; cdr3_nt: TGTGCCAGCAGCGTCTCCTCTTACACCGGGGAGCTGTTTTTT; v_call: TRBV9; clone_size: -; j_call: TRBJ2-2; d_call: -
cdr3_aa: CSARYGETQYF; cdr3_nt: TGCAGTGCTCGCTACGGAGAGACCCAGTACTTC; v_call: TRBV20-1; clone_size: -; j_call: TRBJ2-5; d_call: -
cdr3_aa: CASSDPEVSGGLSGTQYF; cdr3_nt: TGTGCCAGCAGTGATCCCGAGGTTAGCGGGGGCCTTTCGGGTACGCAGTATTTT; v_call: TRBV28; clone_size: -; j_call: TRBJ2-3; d_call: TRBD2
cdr3_aa: CASSVTGAFGSNQPQHF; cdr3_nt: TGTGCCAGCAGTGTTACAGGGGCCTTTGGGAGCAATCAGCCCCAGCATTTT; v_call: TRBV6-1; clone_size: -; j_call: TRBJ1-5; d_call: TRBD1
cdr3_aa: CASSRRENTEAFF; cdr3_nt: TGTGCCAGCAGCCGCAGGGAGAACACTGAAGCTTTCTTT; v_call: TRBV4-2; clone_size: -; j_call: TRBJ1-1; d_call: -
cdr3_aa: CASSLGRGQETQYF; cdr3_nt: TGTGCCAGCAGCTTGGGCCGGGGTCAAGAGACCCAGTACTTC; v_call: TRBV7-2; clone_size: -; j_call: TRBJ2-5; d_call: -
cdr3_aa: CASSLGGNEQFF; cdr3_nt: TGTGCCAGCAGCCTTGGCGGCAATGAGCAGTTCTTC; v_call: TRBV27; clone_size: -; j_call: TRBJ2-1; d_call: -
cdr3_aa: CASRLAGRSYEQYF; cdr3_nt: TGCGCCAGCAGGTTGGCGGGAAGGAGCTACGAGCAGTACTTC; v_call: TRBV5-1; clone_size: -; j_call: TRBJ2-7; d_call: -
cdr3_aa: CAWKIKHLNTEAFF; cdr3_nt: TGTGCCTGGAAGATTAAACACCTGAACACTGAAGCTTTCTTT; v_call: TRBV30; clone_size: -; j_call: TRBJ1-1; d_call: -
cdr3_aa: CASSYDRAFGYTF; cdr3_nt: TGTGCCAGCAGCTACGACAGGGCCTTTGGCTACACCTTC; v_call: TRBV7-9; clone_size: -; j_call: TRBJ1-2; d_call: TRBD1
cdr3_aa: CATSDPGTGDTEAFF; cdr3_nt: TGTGCCACCAGTGACCCTGGGACAGGGGACACTGAAGCTTTCTTT; v_call: TRBV24-1; clone_size: -; j_call: TRBJ1-1; d_call: TRBD1
cdr3_aa: CASSLGTGGANTEAFF; cdr3_nt: TGTGCCAGCAGCCTCGGCACCGGGGGGGCCAACACTGAAGCTTTCTTT; v_call: TRBV5-4; clone_size: -; j_call: TRBJ1-1; d_call: -
cdr3_aa: CASRGTSNNEQFF; cdr3_nt: TGTGCCAGCAGGGGGACTAGCAACAATGAGCAGTTCTTC; v_call: TRBV12-3/TRBV12-4; clone_size: -; j_call: TRBJ2-1; d_call: TRBD2
cdr3_aa: CASRSGRDYGYTF; cdr3_nt: TGTGCCAGCCGATCAGGCAGGGATTATGGCTACACCTTC; v_call: TRBV19; clone_size: few; j_call: TRBJ1-2; d_call: -
cdr3_aa: CASSVEETQYF; cdr3_nt: TGTGCCAGCAGCGTTGAGGAGACCCAGTACTTC; v_call: TRBV5-4; clone_size: once; j_call: TRBJ2-5; d_call: -
cdr3_aa: CASSLLGQPITLGELFF; cdr3_nt: TGTGCCAGCAGCTTGTTGGGACAGCCAATTACCCTCGGGGAGCTGTTTTTT; v_call: TRBV7-9; clone_size: -; j_call: TRBJ2-2; d_call: TRBD1
cdr3_aa: CASSPLRGLNSGNTIYF; cdr3_nt: TGTGCCAGCTCACCCCTGAGGGGGCTGAACTCTGGAAACACCATATATTTT; v_call: TRBV18; clone_size: -; j_call: TRBJ1-3; d_call: TRBD1
cdr3_aa: CASSATGNLEQYF; cdr3_nt: TGTGCCAGCAGCGCGACAGGGAATTTGGAGCAGTACTTC; v_call: TRBV9; clone_size: -; j_call: TRBJ2-7; d_call: TRBD1
cdr3_aa: CASSKTGWDTEAFF; cdr3_nt: TGTGCCAGCAGTAAGACAGGGTGGGACACTGAAGCTTTCTTT; v_call: TRBV14; clone_size: -; j_call: TRBJ1-1; d_call: TRBD1
cdr3_aa: CASSHRQGGYGYTF; cdr3_nt: TGTGCCAGCAGCCATCGACAGGGTGGGTATGGCTACACCTTC; v_call: TRBV3-1/TRBV3-2; clone_size: few; j_call: TRBJ1-2; d_call: TRBD1
cdr3_aa: CASSQDIQLFLGGYTF; cdr3_nt: TGTGCCAGCAGCCAAGATATACAGCTTTTTTTGGGTGGCTACACCTTC; v_call: TRBV4-2; clone_size: -; j_call: TRBJ1-2; d_call: -
cdr3_aa: CASSFLGAGSEKLFF; cdr3_nt: TGCGCCAGCAGCTTTCTGGGGGCCGGCAGTGAAAAACTGTTTTTT; v_call: TRBV5-1; clone_size: once; j_call: TRBJ1-4; d_call: -
cdr3_aa: CASSPPSGRVTGELFF; cdr3_nt: TGTGCCAGCTCACCACCATCGGGGAGGGTCACCGGGGAGCTGTTTTTT; v_call: TRBV18; clone_size: -; j_call: TRBJ2-2; d_call: TRBD2
cdr3_aa: CSERGYEQYF; cdr3_nt: TGCAGTGAGCGGGGCTACGAGCAGTACTTC; v_call: TRBV20-1; clone_size: -; j_call: TRBJ2-7; d_call: TRBD2
cdr3_aa: CASSLTGRPGGNQPQHF; cdr3_nt: TGTGCCAGCAGCCTAACAGGGCGACCGGGCGGCAATCAGCCCCAGCATTTT; v_call: TRBV5-5; clone_size: -; j_call: TRBJ1-5; d_call: -
cdr3_aa: CASSQVGERNSPLHF; cdr3_nt: TGCGCCAGCAGCCAAGTAGGGGAACGGAATTCACCCCTCCACTTT; v_call: TRBV4-1; clone_size: -; j_call: TRBJ1-6; d_call: -
cdr3_aa: CASSLVGQGAGSPLHF; cdr3_nt: TGTGCCAGCAGCTTAGTGGGACAGGGGGCGGGTTCACCCCTCCACTTT; v_call: TRBV7-2; clone_size: -; j_call: TRBJ1-6; d_call: TRBD1
cdr3_aa: CASSLNGGGGTDTQYF; cdr3_nt: TGTGCCAGCAGCTTAAATGGCGGGGGAGGAACAGATACGCAGTATTTT; v_call: TRBV7-3; clone_size: once; j_call: TRBJ2-3; d_call: TRBD2
cdr3_aa: CASSLARTGNYGYTF; cdr3_nt: TGTGCCAGCAGCTTAGCCAGGACAGGGAACTATGGCTACACCTTC; v_call: TRBV7-6; clone_size: -; j_call: TRBJ1-2; d_call: TRBD1
cdr3_aa: CASSTPTGLAGIDNEQFF; cdr3_nt: TGTGCCAGCAGTACTCCTACGGGACTAGCGGGTATTGACAATGAGCAGTTCTTC; v_call: TRBV2; clone_size: -; j_call: TRBJ2-1; d_call: TRBD2
cdr3_aa: CASSAGGSYNEQFF; cdr3_nt: TGTGCCAGCAGTGCGGGAGGCTCCTACAATGAGCAGTTCTTC; v_call: TRBV6-4; clone_size: -; j_call: TRBJ2-1; d_call: TRBD2
cdr3_aa: CAWSEGQGGQPQHF; cdr3_nt: TGTGCCTGGAGTGAAGGACAGGGAGGTCAGCCCCAGCATTTT; v_call: TRBV30; clone_size: -; j_call: TRBJ1-5; d_call: TRBD1
cdr3_aa: CASSRVTGLEEQYF; cdr3_nt: TGTGCCAGCAGCCGTGTGACAGGGCTGGAAGAGCAGTACTTC; v_call: TRBV28; clone_size: few; j_call: TRBJ2-7; d_call: TRBD1
cdr3_aa: CASSSLPFGGTDTQYF; cdr3_nt: TGCGCCAGCAGCTCGCTCCCGTTCGGGGGGACAGATACGCAGTATTTT; v_call: TRBV5-1; clone_size: -; j_call: TRBJ2-3; d_call: TRBD2
cdr3_aa: CASSPDTETQYF; cdr3_nt: TGTGCCAGTAGTCCCGACACGGAGACCCAGTACTTC; v_call: TRBV19; clone_size: few; j_call: TRBJ2-5; d_call: -
cdr3_aa: CASSIGTSGPYEQYF; cdr3_nt: TGTGCCAGCAGTATCGGGACTAGCGGGCCGTACGAGCAGTACTTC; v_call: TRBV28; clone_size: -; j_call: TRBJ2-7; d_call: TRBD2
cdr3_aa: CASSPTNRDRGHSYEQYF; cdr3_nt: TGTGCCAGCAGTCCGACCAACCGGGACAGGGGGCACTCCTACGAGCAGTACTTC; v_call: TRBV11-2; clone_size: -; j_call: TRBJ2-7; d_call: TRBD1
cdr3_aa: CASSLAVGAGQPQHF; cdr3_nt: TGTGCCAGCAGCTTAGCGGTGGGGGCGGGTCAGCCCCAGCATTTT; v_call: TRBV7-2; clone_size: -; j_call: TRBJ1-5; d_call: -
cdr3_aa: CASSQDPCGGAVNEQFF; cdr3_nt: TGTGCCAGCAGCCAAGATCCCTGCGGGGGGGCCGTAAATGAGCAGTTCTTC; v_call: TRBV3-1/TRBV3-2; clone_size: -; j_call: TRBJ2-1; d_call: TRBD2